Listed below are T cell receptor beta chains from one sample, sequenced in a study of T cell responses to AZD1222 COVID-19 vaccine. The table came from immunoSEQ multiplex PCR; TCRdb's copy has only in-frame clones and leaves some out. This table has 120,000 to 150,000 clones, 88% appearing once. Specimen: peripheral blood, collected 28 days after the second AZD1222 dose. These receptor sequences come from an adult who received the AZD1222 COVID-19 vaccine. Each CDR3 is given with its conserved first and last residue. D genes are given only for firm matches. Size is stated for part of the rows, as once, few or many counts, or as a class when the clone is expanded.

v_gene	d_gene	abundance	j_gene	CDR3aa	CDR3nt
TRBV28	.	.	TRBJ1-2	CASSLSAYGYTF	TGTGCCAGCAGTTTATCCGCCTATGGCTACACCTTC
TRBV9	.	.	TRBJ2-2	CASSSRTNTGELFF	TGTGCCAGCAGCTCCCGGACGAACACCGGGGAGCTGTTTTTT
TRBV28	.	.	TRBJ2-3	CASSLVGTDTQYF	TGTGCCAGCAGTTTAGTAGGCACAGATACGCAGTATTTT
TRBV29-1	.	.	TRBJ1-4	CSVVGRQNEKLFF	TGCAGCGTTGTTGGTAGGCAGAATGAAAAACTGTTTTTT
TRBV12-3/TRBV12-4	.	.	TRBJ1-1	CASSFVGTEAFF	TGTGCCAGCAGTTTTGTGGGCACTGAAGCTTTCTTT
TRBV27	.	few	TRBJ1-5	CASSQTGRNNQPQHF	TGTGCCAGCAGTCAGACCGGGAGAAACAATCAGCCCCAGCATTTT
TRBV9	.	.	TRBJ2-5	CASSVGGSQLETQYF	TGTGCCAGCAGCGTAGGGGGGAGTCAGTTGGAGACCCAGTACTTC
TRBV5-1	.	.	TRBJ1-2	CASSDDDWAGYTF	TGCGCCAGCAGCGATGATGACTGGGCTGGCTACACCTTC
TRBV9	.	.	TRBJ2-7	CASSVAGTSYEQYF	TGTGCCAGCAGCGTAGCTGGGACCTCCTACGAGCAGTACTTC
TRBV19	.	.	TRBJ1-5	CASSIGTANQPQHF	TGTGCCAGTAGTATAGGGACTGCCAATCAGCCCCAGCATTTT
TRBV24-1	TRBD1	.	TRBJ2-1	CATSDRSGTGANEQFF	TGTGCCACCAGTGACCGTTCCGGGACAGGGGCCAATGAGCAGTTCTTC
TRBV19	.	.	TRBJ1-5	CASKRVYGDSNQPQHF	TGTGCCAGTAAAAGAGTCTATGGAGATAGCAATCAGCCCCAGCATTTT
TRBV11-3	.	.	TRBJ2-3	CASSLGSSDTDTQYF	TGTGCCAGCAGCTTGGGTAGTAGCGACACAGATACGCAGTATTTT
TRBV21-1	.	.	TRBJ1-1	CASKGTGTGTEAFF	TGTGCCAGCAAGGGGACGGGCACAGGGACTGAAGCTTTCTTT
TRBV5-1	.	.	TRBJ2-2	CASSLASRGDGGELFF	TGCGCCAGCAGCTTGGCCTCTCGGGGTGATGGCGGGGAGCTGTTTTTT
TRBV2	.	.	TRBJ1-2	CASTGLGPLGGYTF	TGTGCCAGCACTGGATTGGGCCCCCTCGGCGGCTACACCTTC
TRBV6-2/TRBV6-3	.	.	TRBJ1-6	CASSPQSTGSRASPLHF	TGTGCCAGCAGTCCCCAATCGACGGGATCTAGGGCTTCACCCCTCCACTTT
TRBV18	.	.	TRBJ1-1	CASSPRLEAEAFF	TGTGCCAGCTCACCACGTTTAGAGGCTGAAGCTTTCTTT
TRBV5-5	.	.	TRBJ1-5	CASSSLGSEHQPQHF	TGTGCCAGCAGCTCCTTAGGCTCAGAACATCAGCCCCAGCATTTT
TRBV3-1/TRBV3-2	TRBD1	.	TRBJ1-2	CASSPLDRDGYGYTF	TGTGCCAGCAGCCCATTGGACAGGGACGGCTATGGCTACACCTTC
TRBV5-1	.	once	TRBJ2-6	CASSLAASGANVLTF	TGCGCCAGCAGCTTAGCGGCCTCTGGGGCCAACGTCCTGACTTTC
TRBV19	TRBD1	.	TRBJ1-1	CASSTDRGSEAFF	TGTGCCAGTAGTACTGACAGGGGAAGTGAAGCTTTCTTT
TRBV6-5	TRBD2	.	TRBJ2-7	CASSYSTSGGVYEQYF	TGTGCCAGCAGTTACTCGACCAGCGGGGGGGTGTACGAGCAGTACTTC
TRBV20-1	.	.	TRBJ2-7	CSASPGISYEQYF	TGCAGTGCTAGTCCGGGGATATCCTACGAGCAGTACTTC
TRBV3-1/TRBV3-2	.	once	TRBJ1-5	CASSQDRFQPQHF	TGTGCCAGCAGCCAAGATCGTTTTCAGCCCCAGCATTTT
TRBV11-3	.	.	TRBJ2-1	CASSLSSGGSYNEQFF	TGTGCCAGCAGCTTAAGTAGCGGAGGGTCCTACAATGAGCAGTTCTTC
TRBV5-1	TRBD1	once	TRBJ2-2	CASSLGGTVNTGELFF	TGCGCCAGCAGCTTGGGGGGGACAGTGAACACCGGGGAGCTGTTTTTT
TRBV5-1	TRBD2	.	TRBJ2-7	CASSLGLAGAISYEQYF	TGCGCCAGCAGCTTGGGCCTAGCGGGGGCGATCTCCTACGAGCAGTACTTC
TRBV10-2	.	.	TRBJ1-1	CAHGQTMNTEAFF	TGCGCCCACGGGCAGACCATGAACACTGAAGCTTTCTTT
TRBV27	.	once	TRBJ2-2	CASSLSFRGFSPGELFF	TGTGCCAGCAGTTTATCCTTTCGGGGGTTTTCTCCCGGGGAGCTGTTTTTT
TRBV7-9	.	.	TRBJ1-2	CASSFKPNGRDRFYGYTF	TGTGCCAGCAGCTTTAAGCCCAATGGGAGGGATCGATTCTATGGCTACACCTTC
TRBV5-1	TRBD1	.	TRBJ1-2	CASSLATGGGYGYTF	TGCGCCAGCAGCTTGGCTACAGGGGGAGGCTATGGCTACACCTTC
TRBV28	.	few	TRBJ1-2	CASSNPAGNGYTF	TGTGCCAGCAGCAACCCGGCGGGGAATGGCTACACCTTC
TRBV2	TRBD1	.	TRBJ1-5	CASSERGQEGQPQHF	TGTGCCAGCAGTGAACGTGGACAGGAAGGTCAGCCCCAGCATTTT
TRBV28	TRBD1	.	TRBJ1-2	CASRSGTGAGGYTF	TGTGCCAGCAGGTCCGGGACAGGGGCGGGAGGCTACACCTTC
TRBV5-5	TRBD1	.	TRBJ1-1	CASSYRQGPDTEAFF	TGTGCCAGCAGCTACCGACAGGGACCGGACACTGAAGCTTTCTTT
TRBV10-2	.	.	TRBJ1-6	CASSGGDYSPLHF	TGCGCCAGCAGTGGGGGGGACTATTCACCCCTCCACTTT
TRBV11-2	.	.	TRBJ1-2	CASSLGGVVYGYTF	TGTGCCAGCAGCTTAGGAGGGGTCGTTTATGGCTACACCTTC
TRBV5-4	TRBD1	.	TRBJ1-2	CACSTAGGGSLYGYTF	TGTGCCTGCAGCACCGCGGGAGGGGGCTCCCTCTATGGCTACACCTTC
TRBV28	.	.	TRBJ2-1	CASSLVTVYNEQFF	TGTGCCAGCAGTTTAGTGACGGTCTACAATGAGCAGTTCTTC
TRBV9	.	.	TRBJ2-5	CASSGGPHQETQYF	TGTGCCAGCAGCGGAGGACCGCACCAAGAGACCCAGTACTTC
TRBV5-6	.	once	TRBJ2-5	CASSPSSYGRGETQYF	TGTGCCAGCAGCCCCTCTTCGTACGGACGAGGGGAGACCCAGTACTTC
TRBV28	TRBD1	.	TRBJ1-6	CASSLNRGNSPLHF	TGTGCCAGCAGTTTAAACAGGGGAAATTCACCCCTCCACTTT